A single T cell receptor beta chain is shown here with its context. No antigen is known for it. cDNA serving as the sequencing template came from extracted, reverse transcribed RNA. The assay was immunoSEQ multiplex PCR, and TCRdb's table has in-frame clones only and misses some. This table has more than 150,000 clones, under 60% appearing once. This entry comes from a study of CD8+ T cells in alopecia areata. Study overall: Each of the treated patients was given oral tofacitinib, 5 to 10 mg twice daily, for moderate-to-severe alopecia areata. After 6 to 18 months of tofacitinib, follow-up continued 6 months off drug. General study results and limits: Scalp samples also yield sequences of resident alphabeta T cells from normal skin.

Germline CDR1 is MNHEY and CDR2 is SMNVEV (reference sequence). V lost 7 bases to trimming and J lost 0 bases, with 13 bases between them. The CDR3 sequence is 14 residues long. This receptor was taken from a human donor with alopecia areata. V and J are TRBV27 and TRBJ2-7; maybe TRBD1 (6 bases). This sample comprised CD8+ T cells sorted from blood, obtained at week 0. CDR3 region: CASNKQGRSYEQYF. DNA for the CDR3: TGTGCCAGCAATAAACAGGGCCGCTCCTACGAGCAGTACTTC.